Below are 9 T cell receptor beta chains sequenced from a single sample in a study of cytomegalovirus exposure and HLA in healthy donors. PCR amplification relied on 60 Vbeta primers (plus 13 Jbeta primers). TCRdb's copy holds only in-frame clones and misses some; the assay was immunoSEQ multiplex PCR. Here the sample spans around 67,000 clones, 75% to 90% being singletons. Sequencing was carried out using PBMCs. Receptors originate from a woman aged 25-40 years in good health and CMV-seropositive.

The V call is TRBV7-9, the J call TRBJ1-3; D is undetermined. V was clipped by 2 bases and J by 0 bases, with 5 bases between them. Germline V gene data show CDR1 as SEHNR and CDR2 as FQNEAQ (reference sequence). This CDR3 contains 14 residues. CDR3 sequence reads: CASSLSNSGNTIYF. The CDR3 coding sequence is TGTGCCAGCAGCTTATCTAACTCTGGAAACACCATATATTTT.

This chain connects TRBV29-1 to TRBJ2-3, with a possible D match to TRBD2 (6 bases). The CDR3 extends over 15 amino acids. Per the germline V gene, CDR1 is SQVTM and CDR2 is ANQGSEA. V lost 5 bases and J 5 bases, leaving 20 bases between the germline ends. The CDR3 here is CSVYPVAVLVDTQYF. The CDR3 DNA follows: TGCAGCGTTTATCCGGTAGCGGTTCTAGTAGATACGCAGTATTTT.

To note about this clone: Its ends do not fully match the called genes, so a read error is possible. This chain uses TRBV15 with TRBJ2-3; TRBD2 aligns across 11 bases. Germline CDR1 LNHNV, CDR2 YYDKDF (reference sequence). This CDR3 spans 15 amino acids. In DNA form, the CDR3 reads TGTGCCACCAGCACCGTAGCGGGAGGGCCCGATATGCAGTATTTT. This sequence encodes CATSTVAGGPDMQYF.

The DNA of the CDR3 is TGCGCCAGCAGCTTCGGTTACACAGATACGCAGTATTTT. Protein sequence: CASSFGYTDTQYF. The genes are TRBV5-1 and TRBJ2-3; no clear D gene. Looked up from germline, CDR1 is SGHRS and CDR2 is YFSETQ. V gave up 2 bases and J gave up 2 bases, with 6 bases separating them. The CDR3 loop spans 13 amino acids.

The chain recombines TRBV6-6 with TRBJ2-7, with D perhaps TRBD2 (5 bases). V dropped 6 bases and J dropped 2 bases, with 11 bases sitting between them. This CDR3 comprises 13 residues. The germline V gene has CDR1 MNHNY and CDR2 SVGAGI (reference sequence). CDR3 region: CASRLRETYEQYF. CDR3 coding DNA: TGTGCCAGCAGACTCCGGGAAACCTACGAGCAGTACTTC.

The CDR3 protein is CASTEGAWTSVDNEQFF. DNA of the CDR3: TGTGCCAGCACCGAGGGGGCTTGGACTAGCGTAGACAATGAGCAGTTCTTC. The chain uses TRBV11-2 and TRBJ2-1; 9 bases match TRBD2. Germline V gene lookup returns CDR1 SGHAT and CDR2 FQNNGV. The V segment lost 7 bases and the J segment 5 bases; nucleotides outside the gene matches: 15. The CDR3 sequence is 17 residues long.

The DNA for the CDR3 is TGCGCCAGCAGCACCCAGGGTTTGGATACGCAGTATTTT. This codes for CASSTQGLDTQYF. The rearrangement joins TRBV5-1 to TRBJ2-3; perhaps TRBD1 as D (5 bases). This CDR3 is 13 amino acids long. CDR1 and CDR2 (germline): SGHRS, YFSETQ. V gave up 4 bases and J gave up 6 bases, with 12 bases separating them.

The rearrangement joins TRBV10-1 to TRBJ2-7; D not certain. CDR3 size: 13 residues. V was trimmed by 0 bases and J by 5 bases, leaving 8 bases between them. Germline V lookup: CDR1 WNHNN, CDR2 SYGVQD (reference sequence). The CDR3 region has the DNA TGCGCCAGCAGTGAGTCGACCAGCGACGAGCAGTACTTC. Protein: CASSESTSDEQYF.

The chain links TRBV7-8 to TRBJ2-3; D may be TRBD2 (6 bases). There are 14 residues in the CDR3. The V gene's germline CDR1 is SGHVS and CDR2 FQNEAQ. V was pared by 11 bases and J by 0 bases, with 15 bases between. The CDR3 reads CASKVGRSTDTQYF. CDR3 DNA: TGTGCCTCCAAGGTGGGGAGGAGCACAGATACGCAGTATTTT.